These T cell receptor beta chains were read from a single sample in a study of T-cell memory formation after mild COVID-19. TCRdb used MiXCR to reprocess the 5' RACE reads, holding one entry per CDR3 protein. Of some 290,000 distinct CDR3 sequences listed, around 15% are singletons. Sequenced input: PBMCs or a T cell subset sorted from them (not recorded which). The receptors were gathered from a man aged 18 to 29 who had mild COVID-19 (a few samples of this study predate the infection). Cell type and time point are not known. Each CDR3 is given with its conserved first and last residue. D genes are given only for firm matches. Clone size, where shown, is once, few, many, or a class for clones that have expanded.

D gene	clone size	V gene	J gene	CDR3 DNA	CDR3 protein
NA	few	TRBV7-9	TRBJ1-1	TGTGCCAGCAGCTTAGCCGTGGATGGGGGCACTGAAGCTTTCTTT	CASSLAVDGGTEAFF
NA	NA	TRBV6-2/TRBV6-3	TRBJ2-1	TGTGCCAGCAGTACCCGGGGCGGGGGCACCTACAATGAGCAGTTCTTC	CASSTRGGGTYNEQFF
TRBD1	few	TRBV19	TRBJ1-1	TGTGCCAGTAGTGCGGGGACAGGGGGTGGCACTGAAGCTTTCTTT	CASSAGTGGGTEAFF
NA	NA	TRBV30	TRBJ2-5	TGTGCCTGGTCTTCCTCTCCGGGACACTTGATAGGGGAGACCCAGTACTTC	CAWSSSPGHLIGETQYF
TRBD2	NA	TRBV12-3/TRBV12-4	TRBJ2-1	TGTGCCAGCAGTTTAGTTCTAACGGGGGGAGGCTACAATGAGCAGTTCTTC	CASSLVLTGGGYNEQFF
TRBD1	few	TRBV7-2	TRBJ2-7	TGTGCCAGCAGCTTGGGGACAGGGGTTTACGAGCAGTACTTC	CASSLGTGVYEQYF
TRBD1	NA	TRBV4-2	TRBJ2-5	TGTGCCAGCAGCCAGGACAGGGTTCGGGAGACCCAGTACTTC	CASSQDRVRETQYF
NA	NA	TRBV18	TRBJ1-6	TGTGCCAGCTCACCACGGGGGCTCGGTAATTCACCCCTCCACTTT	CASSPRGLGNSPLHF
TRBD1	NA	TRBV7-2	TRBJ2-1	TGTGCCAGCAGCTTAAGGGGGACAGGTCTTGTAAATGAGCAGTTCTTC	CASSLRGTGLVNEQFF
NA	many	TRBV11-2	TRBJ2-2	TGTGCCAGCAGCCCCCGGACAGCAACGAACACCGGGGAGCTGTTTTTT	CASSPRTATNTGELFF
TRBD2	few	TRBV5-1	TRBJ2-1	TGCGCCAGCAGCTCGTCAGCGGGGGGAAGCTCCTACAATGAGCAGTTCTTC	CASSSSAGGSSYNEQFF
NA	NA	TRBV6-1	TRBJ1-1	TGTGCCAGCAGTGAAAGGGGTATGGAAACTGAAGCTTTCTTT	CASSERGMETEAFF
TRBD1	few	TRBV2	TRBJ1-1	TGTGCCAGCAGGGACAGGGGGCTTATGAACACTGAAGCTTTCTTT	CASRDRGLMNTEAFF
NA	many	TRBV4-3	TRBJ1-6	TGCGCCAGCAGCCAAATTCAGGGGCCAAGGGATTCACCCCTCCACTTT	CASSQIQGPRDSPLHF
NA	few	TRBV5-1	TRBJ1-5	TGCGCCAGCAGCTTGGATGCCGAAAGGCAGCCCCAGCATTTT	CASSLDAERQPQHF
TRBD1	NA	TRBV7-6	TRBJ2-3	TGTGCCAGCAGCAGACAGGGGGCGAGCTGGGATACGCAGTATTTT	CASSRQGASWDTQYF
NA	many	TRBV5-4	TRBJ2-1	TGTGCCAGCAGCTTGCTCGGACAAGTGGGGTTCTTC	CASSLLGQVGFF
NA	NA	TRBV6-2/TRBV6-3	TRBJ2-1	TGTGCCAGCAGAAGGCCGGGGGCGGGGGCCCTCAATGAGCAGTTCTTC	CASRRPGAGALNEQFF
NA	NA	TRBV20-1	TRBJ1-1	TGCAGTGCTAGAGATATACCGAACACTGAAGCTTTCTTT	CSARDIPNTEAFF
NA	few	TRBV15	TRBJ2-3	TGTGCCACCAGCAGAGATACGGGCAAAGATACGCAGTATTTT	CATSRDTGKDTQYF
NA	many	TRBV20-1	TRBJ2-5	TGCAGTGCTAGAGATTTTGCGCGGGTTGGGGGCACCCAGTACTTC	CSARDFARVGGTQYF
NA	few	TRBV7-2	TRBJ1-2	TGTGCCAGCAGCCTTTCCGGGACGGCCTATGGCTACACCTTC	CASSLSGTAYGYTF
NA	NA	TRBV2	TRBJ2-3	TGTGCCAGCAGTGAATCAGGGGCGACAGATACGCAGTATTTT	CASSESGATDTQYF
TRBD1	few	TRBV7-2	TRBJ2-4	TGTGCCAGCAGCTTCGTTGGAACAGGGGGCGAGAACATTCAGTACTTC	CASSFVGTGGENIQYF
NA	NA	TRBV6-2/TRBV6-3	TRBJ1-2	TGTGCCAGCAGATACCAGGAGGGGCGCAATGGCTACACCTTC	CASRYQEGRNGYTF
NA	few	TRBV7-3	TRBJ2-2	TGTGCCAGCAGCTTAGGGGGGTCAAACACCGGGGAGCTGTTTTTT	CASSLGGSNTGELFF
NA	few	TRBV9	TRBJ2-3	TGTGCCAGCAGCGTAGGGACGAACCTAGGGGATACGCAGTATTTT	CASSVGTNLGDTQYF
NA	once	TRBV28	TRBJ1-4	TGTGCCAGCACTTTAAGGGCGACTGAAAAACTGTTTTTT	CASTLRATEKLFF
TRBD1	few	TRBV6-5	TRBJ2-1	TGTGCCAGCAGGCGACAGGGGGACAATGAGCAGTTCTTC	CASRRQGDNEQFF
TRBD2	NA	TRBV4-1	TRBJ2-1	TGCGCCAGCAGCCAAGGGACTAGCGGCCCTAATGAGCAGTTCTTC	CASSQGTSGPNEQFF
NA	NA	TRBV5-1	TRBJ1-6	TGCGCCAGCAGCTTCCTAGGCGCCGCCTTCGGGTCACCCCTCCACTTT	CASSFLGAAFGSPLHF
TRBD2	few	TRBV5-4	TRBJ2-7	TGTGCCACCAGCTTTATTGCGGGGGGAAGCTACGAGCAGTACTTC	CATSFIAGGSYEQYF
NA	few	TRBV9	TRBJ2-1	TGTGCCAGCAGCGCCCTGGCGGGGTGGCAGTTCTTC	CASSALAGWQFF
NA	NA	TRBV18	TRBJ1-4	TGTGCCAGCTCACCTCGGGGAACTAATGAAAAACTGTTTTTT	CASSPRGTNEKLFF
NA	once	TRBV12-3/TRBV12-4	TRBJ2-2	TGTGCCAGCTTGGGGGCCGGGGAGCTGTTTTTT	CASLGAGELFF
TRBD2	few	TRBV10-3	TRBJ2-3	TGTGCCATCAGTATGACGGCGGGAGGGTCAGATACGCAGTATTTT	CAISMTAGGSDTQYF
NA	few	TRBV7-9	TRBJ2-3	TGTGCCAGCAGCCGCGGGACTGAACGAGATACGCAGTATTTT	CASSRGTERDTQYF
NA	NA	TRBV19	TRBJ1-2	TGTGCCAGTAGTATGAGGACTCGGAACTATGGCTACACCTTC	CASSMRTRNYGYTF
TRBD1	few	TRBV6-5	TRBJ1-1	TGTGCCAGCAGACCCGGGACAGCTGAAGCTTTCTTT	CASRPGTAEAFF
TRBD2	few	TRBV9	TRBJ2-1	TGTGCCAGCAGCGCCCCGAGTTCACTAGCGGGGGGCAATGAGCAGTTCTTC	CASSAPSSLAGGNEQFF
NA	few	TRBV12-3/TRBV12-4	TRBJ1-4	TGTGCCAGCATCCCAGGTGGGGCGGATGAAAAACTGTTTTTT	CASIPGGADEKLFF
NA	few	TRBV5-1	TRBJ1-1	TGCGCCAGCAGCTTGGTTTGGGAGAACACTGAAGCTTTCTTT	CASSLVWENTEAFF
TRBD1	many	TRBV6-5	TRBJ1-1	TGTGCCAGCAGTGCACGACAGGGGAGGCTTTCTGAAGCTTTCTTT	CASSARQGRLSEAFF
TRBD1	NA	TRBV29-1	TRBJ2-2	TGCAGCGTTGACCTAGGACAGGGAATCGCCGGGGAGCTGTTTTTT	CSVDLGQGIAGELFF
TRBD1	few	TRBV7-9	TRBJ2-5	TGTGCCAGCAGCTTCTCAGGGACAGGCCAAGAGACCCAGTACTTC	CASSFSGTGQETQYF
NA	NA	TRBV4-1	TRBJ1-1	TGCGCCAGCAGCCTACTACTTGGGTCAGAAGAAGCTTTCTTT	CASSLLLGSEEAFF